This T cell receptor beta chain was retrieved from a study of T-cell memory formation after mild COVID-19. Study-wide results and limits: CD4+ contracting clones were found mainly in CM and EM, and CD8+ ones in EMRA. The SARS-CoV-2 specificity of second-wave clones reaching peak at day 37 remained unverified.

This clonotype has a handful of counts. Its antigen is not identified. MiXCR, run by TCRdb on the 5' RACE reads, gives a single entry per CDR3 protein. The sample lists around 300,000 distinct CDR3 sequences, over 10% occurring once. This CDR3 comprises 17 residues. CDR1 LGHNA and CDR2 YSLEER come from the germline V gene. Losses at the gene ends were 0 bases for V and 3 bases for J; bases not matched to a gene: 6. The TCR originated in a man between 18 and 35 years old who had mild COVID-19 (a few samples of this study predate the infection). Cell type and time point are not known. The sequenced material came from PBMCs or a T cell subset sorted from them (not recorded which). The V and J genes are TRBV4-3 and TRBJ2-3; TRBD2 matches 10 bases. CDR3 residues: CASSQDPSGGATDTQYF. The CDR3 DNA is TGCGCCAGCAGCCAAGACCCGAGCGGGGGGGCAACAGATACGCAGTATTTT.